The 27 T cell receptor beta chains listed next were all sequenced from one sample in a study of lymphopenia after photon versus proton radiotherapy. Clones were read by immunoSEQ multiplex PCR, and TCRdb kept only the in-frame ones, dropping some. The sample holds 75,000 to 95,000 clones, more than 70% seen once. The source material was peripheral blood, sampled from a patient treated with proton-based radiotherapy. The origin of the receptors is a man aged 55 to 70 with pancreatic cancer.

J is TRBJ2-5 and V is TRBV7-3; D is unresolved. Germline V CDR1 and CDR2: SGHTA, FQGTGA. V gave up 5 bases and J gave up 5 bases, with 12 bases separating them. CDR3 size: 13 residues. CDR3 protein: CASSPSALETQYF. In DNA form, the CDR3 reads TGTGCCAGCAGCCCTTCGGCTCTGGAGACCCAGTACTTC.

V gene TRBV29-1 combines with J gene TRBJ1-1; D unresolved. Germline CDR1 reads SQVTM; CDR2 reads ANQGSEA. There are 13 residues in the CDR3. V lost 3 bases, J lost 5 bases, and 13 bases lay in between. CDR3 sequence (DNA): TGCAGCGTTGATATTAGTAGATGGACTGAAGCTTTCTTT. Amino acids: CSVDISRWTEAFF.

V usage is TRBV11-2 and J usage is TRBJ1-2, with D perhaps TRBD1 (6 bases). The germline V gene has CDR1 SGHAT and CDR2 FQNNGV. Trimming stripped 4 bases from V and 8 bases from J, with 17 bases between. This CDR3 comprises 14 residues. CDR3 sequence reads: CASSSYQVGGGYTF. The CDR3 region has the DNA TGTGCCAGCAGCTCTTATCAGGTGGGGGGCGGCTACACCTTC.

The chain recombines TRBV28 with TRBJ2-4; D remains ambiguous. Trimming removed 2 bases at V and 6 bases at J, with 11 bases between. Germline-derived CDR1 and CDR2 are MDHEN and SYDVKM. The CDR3 totals 14 residues. CDR3 coding DNA: TGTGCCAGCAGTTTACCCGGAGCAGGAAACATTCAGTACTTC. Protein: CASSLPGAGNIQYF.

The rearrangement joins TRBV29-1 to TRBJ1-3; tentative D call: TRBD1 (6 bases). V was trimmed by 3 bases and J by 4 bases, leaving 19 bases between them. The CDR3 covers 16 residues. CDR1 is SQVTM, CDR2 ANQGSEA, per germline. CDR3 coding DNA: TGCAGCGTTGACGGACCCCCGGGGGCGGCGGGAAACACCATATATTTT. Its protein is CSVDGPPGAAGNTIYF.

The rearrangement links TRBV28 to TRBJ1-1; D remains ambiguous. CDR1 MDHEN and CDR2 SYDVKM come from the germline V gene. CDR3 length: 12 residues. Trimming took 8 bases from V and 1 from J, leaving 8 bases between them. This CDR3 reads CASYNQNTEAFF. CDR3 DNA sequence: TGTGCCAGCTACAACCAGAACACTGAAGCTTTCTTT.

The chain is built from TRBV7-9 and TRBJ2-7, with 11 bases aligning to TRBD2. The CDR3 spans 15 residues. Trimming removed 3 bases from V and 5 bases from J; junction bases left unmatched: 6. CDR1 and CDR2 (germline): SEHNR, FQNEAQ (reference sequence). The CDR3 loop reads CASSFSGRASNEQYF. In DNA, the CDR3 is TGTGCCAGCAGCTTTAGCGGGAGGGCTTCAAACGAGCAGTACTTC. Drawing the rest from reference TRBV7-9 and TRBJ2-7, the complete variable domain is DTGVSQNPRHKITKRGQNVTFRCDPISEHNRLYWYRQTLGQGPEFLTYFQNEAQLEKSRLLSDRFSAERPKGSFSTLEIQRTEQGDSAMYLCASSFSGRASNEQYFGPGTRLTVT.

The gene calls are TRBV6-1 and TRBJ2-3, with TRBD2 matching over 12 bases. The CDR3 sequence is 14 residues long. Germline values: CDR1 MNHNS, CDR2 SASEGT. J gave up 10 bases and V 1 base, and 3 bases lay outside the gene matches. DNA for the CDR3: TGTGCCAGCAGTGAAGGGCTAGCGGGAGGGGCGCAGTATTTT. Its protein product is CASSEGLAGGAQYF.

The chain recombines TRBV5-1 with TRBJ2-7; 10 positions agree with TRBD1. The CDR3 runs 16 residues. From germline, CDR1 is SGHRS and CDR2 YFSETQ. After removal of 4 bases from V and 6 bases from J, the junction contained 13 bases not matched to a gene. CDR3 coding DNA: TGCGCCAGCAGCCCCAACTCCGGGACAGGGGCCTCCGAGCAGTACTTC. It encodes CASSPNSGTGASEQYF.

This chain uses TRBV9 with TRBJ2-4; D may be TRBD2 (5 bases). The ends were cut back, 0 bases at V and 0 bases at J, with 13 bases in the middle. There are 17 residues in the CDR3. Germline loops: CDR1 SGDLS, CDR2 YYNGEE. This CDR3 is CASSVEGGSLAKNIQYF. CDR3 bases: TGTGCCAGCAGCGTAGAAGGTGGGAGCCTAGCCAAAAACATTCAGTACTTC. The whole variable domain, remainder taken from reference TRBV9 and TRBJ2-4, is DSGVTQTPKHLITATGQRVTLRCSPRSGDLSVYWYQQSLDQGLQFLIQYYNGEERAKGNILERFSAQQFPDLHSELNLSSLELGDSALYFCASSVEGGSLAKNIQYFGAGTRLSVL.

The V and J genes are TRBV5-6 and TRBJ1-2, with TRBD1 identical over 11 bases. V lost 4 bases to trimming and J lost 4 bases; unmatched junction nucleotides: 9. This CDR3 spans 16 amino acids. CDR1 is SGHDT, CDR2 YYEEEE, per germline. The CDR3 loop is CASSPPGDRGTYGYTF. The DNA of the CDR3 is TGTGCCAGCAGCCCGCCTGGGGACAGGGGGACCTATGGCTACACCTTC.

The CDR3 nucleotides are TGTGCCAGTGGTAAAGGGAACACTGAAGCTTTCTTT. Translated, it gives CASGKGNTEAFF. V is TRBV27 and J is TRBJ1-1; D remains ambiguous. The CDR3 runs 12 residues. Germline V gene lookup returns CDR1 MNHEY and CDR2 SMNVEV (reference sequence). V was shortened by 9 bases and J by 1 base, with 9 bases between the two germline ends.

This chain connects TRBV7-9 to TRBJ1-3; D gene ambiguous. Germline V gene sequence: CDR1 SEHNR, CDR2 FQNEAQ (reference sequence). Trimming cost V 8 bases and J 0 bases, with 14 bases left between them. This CDR3 is 15 amino acids long. Here the CDR3 DNA reads TGTGCCAGCGGCGTGGAGGGATACTCTGGAAACACCATATATTTT. It yields the protein CASGVEGYSGNTIYF.

The rearrangement joins TRBV7-2 to TRBJ2-7, with D possibly being TRBD1 or TRBD2 (6 bases each). Trimming removed 5 bases at V and 7 bases at J, with 21 bases between. CDR1 and CDR2 from the germline V gene are SGHTA and FQGNSA. This CDR3 is built from 15 residues. The CDR3 here is CASSPNVGGLGEQYF. The CDR3 nucleotides are TGTGCCAGCAGCCCTAACGTGGGGGGCCTAGGTGAGCAGTACTTC.

The chain employs TRBV28 and TRBJ1-2; D call uncertain. The germline V gene encodes CDR1 MDHEN and CDR2 SYDVKM. V lost 6 bases, J lost 8 bases, and 16 bases lay in between. The CDR3 extends over 13 amino acids. As DNA, the CDR3 is TGTGCCAGCAGAGCCGACGATACACGGGGCTACACCTTC. Encoded protein: CASRADDTRGYTF.

The chain links TRBV7-2 to TRBJ1-2, with TRBD1 identical over 7 bases. Germline loops: CDR1 SGHTA, CDR2 FQGNSA. This CDR3 has 13 residues. Trimming took 5 bases from V and 3 from J; bases not matched to a gene: 3. Here the CDR3 DNA reads TGTGCCAGCAGCCTAGGGACAGACTATGGCTACACCTTC. Protein product: CASSLGTDYGYTF.

The chain combines TRBV29-1 with TRBJ2-1, with 13 positions matching TRBD2. CDR1 is SQVTM and CDR2 is ANQGSEA in the germline V gene. The CDR3 totals 13 residues. The CDR3 loop reads CSGGLAGYNEQFF. The CDR3 DNA reads TGCAGTGGGGGACTAGCGGGGTACAATGAGCAGTTCTTC.

A few counts support this clone. The chain uses TRBV7-9 and TRBJ1-5; D gene uncertain. Germline V gene data show CDR1 as SEHNR and CDR2 as FQNEAQ (reference sequence). The ends were cut back, 1 base at V and 3 bases at J, with 4 bases in the middle. The CDR3 is 13 amino acids. CDR3: CASSLVDNQPQHF. CDR3 in DNA: TGTGCCAGCAGCTTAGTGGACAATCAGCCCCAGCATTTT.

V is TRBV5-1 and J is TRBJ2-1; 11 nucleotides agree with TRBD2. The CDR3 length is 14 residues. Per the germline V gene, CDR1 is SGHRS and CDR2 is YFSETQ. The ends lost 4 bases at V and 10 bases at J; junction bases unmatched: 7. The CDR3 nucleotides are TGCGCCAGCAGCCCCGGGACTAGCGGCGACGAGCAGTTCTTC. It specifies CASSPGTSGDEQFF.

The chain uses TRBV10-1 and TRBJ2-2, with 8 bases lining up with TRBD1. With V trimmed by 3 bases and J by 7 bases, 7 bases remained unmatched. This CDR3 spans 15 amino acids. Germline V gives CDR1 WNHNN, CDR2 SYGVQD (reference sequence). CDR3 loop: CASSDTRTGNGELFF. CDR3 in DNA: TGCGCCAGCAGTGATACCAGGACAGGGAACGGGGAGCTGTTTTTT.

V usage is TRBV6-5 and J usage is TRBJ2-7, with a weak D call TRBD2 (6 bases). The CDR3 length is 15 residues. Germline values: CDR1 MNHEY, CDR2 SVGAGI. The V gene lost 6 bases and the J gene lost 0 bases, with 15 bases spanning the gap. CDR3 residues: CASSDSGWSSYEQYF. The CDR3 DNA reads as TGTGCCAGCAGCGACAGCGGGTGGAGCTCCTACGAGCAGTACTTC.

V gene TRBV7-2 combines with J gene TRBJ2-7, with TRBD1 matching over 11 bases. Germline values: CDR1 SGHTA, CDR2 FQGNSA. The V segment lost 5 bases and the J segment 6 bases; nucleotides outside the gene matches: 6. The CDR3 has 14 amino acids. The CDR3 DNA reads TGTGCCAGCAGCGTTCGGACAGGGGGCGCCGAGCAGTACTTC. This codes for CASSVRTGGAEQYF.

This chain uses TRBV7-8 with TRBJ2-5; 8 bases align to TRBD1. CDR3 size: 15 residues. Germline CDR1 and CDR2: SGHVS and FQNEAQ. Germline trimming cut 3 bases from V and 5 bases from J; bases unmatched to any gene: 8. CDR3 sequence: CASSFRTGSEETQYF. The CDR3 DNA follows: TGTGCCAGCAGCTTTCGGACAGGGAGTGAGGAGACCCAGTACTTC.

The count of this clone is one. Written as DNA, the CDR3 is TGTGCCAGCGGTGGGACAGGGTGGCACGAGCAGTACTTC. Translation gives CASGGTGWHEQYF. The V call is TRBV6-5, the J call TRBJ2-7, with TRBD1 identical over 9 bases. With 8 bases clipped from V and 5 bases from J, the junction kept 7 bases outside the gene matches. The CDR3 sequence is 13 residues long. From germline, CDR1 is MNHEY and CDR2 SVGAGI.

CDR3 in amino acids: CASSLSQPLDRAEAFF. The DNA of the CDR3 is TGTGCCAGCAGCTTAAGCCAACCCTTGGACAGGGCGGAAGCTTTCTTT. The chain couples TRBV7-9 to TRBJ1-1; 8 positions agree with TRBD1. CDR3 length equals 16 residues. The germline gives CDR1 SEHNR, CDR2 FQNEAQ (reference sequence). The ends lost 2 bases at V and 8 bases at J; junction bases unmatched: 13.

The chain has TRBV4-1 and TRBJ2-7; D is perhaps TRBD2 (5 bases). Germline-derived CDR1 and CDR2 are MGHRA and YSYEKL. The germline V and J ends were trimmed by 4 bases and 6 bases, with 13 bases remaining between them. The CDR3 sequence is 13 residues long. The CDR3 is CASSRHMGSEQYF. The DNA of the CDR3 is TGCGCCAGCAGCCGGCATATGGGGAGCGAGCAGTACTTC.

This chain joins TRBV30 and TRBJ2-3; D is undetermined. The CDR3 is 13 amino acids. Looked up from germline, CDR1 is GTSNPN and CDR2 is SVGIG (reference sequence). With 0 bases removed from V and 6 bases from J, the gap between germline ends came to 10 bases. CDR3: CAWSVSMLDTQYF. The CDR3 nucleotides read TGTGCCTGGAGTGTTTCTATGTTGGATACGCAGTATTTT.